Sequencing of this TCR beta chain was carried out in a study of tumor-infiltrating lymphocytes in localized non-small cell lung cancer. Study in general: Tumor tissue and non-adjacent uninvolved lung came from each patient.

The study's findings and limits: Available tissue quantity limited TCR sequencing to a patient subset.

Here immunoSEQ multiplex PCR was the method, and the copy in TCRdb shows in-frame clones only, minus some. The sample records under 15,000 clones, 85% to 90% being singletons. The V and J ends lost 2 bases and 0 bases, in that order; junction bases with no gene match: 5. CDR1 is SGHNT, CDR2 YYREEE, per germline (reference sequence). The CDR3 contains 16 residues. Note on this clone: As yet, its antigen is unknown.

The specimen was lung tumor tissue. This chain joins TRBV5-4 and TRBJ1-5, with 7 bases aligning to TRBD1. This sequence originates from a human donor with non-small cell lung cancer. CDR3 DNA sequence: TGTGCCAGCAGCTTTCGTACAGGGGATAGCAATCAGCCCCAGCATTTT. This codes for CASSFRTGDSNQPQHF.